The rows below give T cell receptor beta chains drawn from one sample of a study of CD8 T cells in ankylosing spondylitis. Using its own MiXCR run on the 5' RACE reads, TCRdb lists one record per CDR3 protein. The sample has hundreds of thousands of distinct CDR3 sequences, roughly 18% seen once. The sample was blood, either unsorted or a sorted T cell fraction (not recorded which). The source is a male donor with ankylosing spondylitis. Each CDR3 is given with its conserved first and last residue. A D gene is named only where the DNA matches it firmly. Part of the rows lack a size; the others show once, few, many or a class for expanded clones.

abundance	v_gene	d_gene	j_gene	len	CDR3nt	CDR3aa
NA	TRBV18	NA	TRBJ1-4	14	TGTGCCAGCTCACCAACTCCAACTAATGAAAAACTGTTTTTT	CASSPTPTNEKLFF
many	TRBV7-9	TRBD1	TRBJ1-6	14	TGTGCCAGCAGCTCAAGACAGGGTAATTCACCCCTCCACTTT	CASSSRQGNSPLHF
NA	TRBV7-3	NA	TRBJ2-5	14	TGTGCCAGCAGCTTAATCGGTCAGGGGGAGACCCAGTACTTC	CASSLIGQGETQYF
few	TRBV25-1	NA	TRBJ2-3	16	TGTGCCAGCAGTTCCCCCTTGGGGGTGGGCACAGATACGCAGTATTTT	CASSSPLGVGTDTQYF
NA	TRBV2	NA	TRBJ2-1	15	TGTGCCAGCAGTGAACAAGGGCGGAGGAGCAATGAGCAGTTCTTC	CASSEQGRRSNEQFF
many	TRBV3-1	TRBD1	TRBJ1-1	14	TGTGCCAGCAGCCACGGGACAGGGAACACTGAAGCTTTCTTT	CASSHGTGNTEAFF
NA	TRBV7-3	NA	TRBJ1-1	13	TGTGCCAGCAGATCAGGACCGGGAGCTGGCGCTTTCTTT	CASRSGPGAGAFF
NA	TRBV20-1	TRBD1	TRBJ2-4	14	TGCAGTGCTAGAGAAGGGACAGGGGGAAACATTCAGTACTTC	CSAREGTGGNIQYF
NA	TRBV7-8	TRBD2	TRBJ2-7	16	TGTGCCAGCAGCTTAGCGTTGGGCGGGGGGACCTACGAGCAGTACTTC	CASSLALGGGTYEQYF
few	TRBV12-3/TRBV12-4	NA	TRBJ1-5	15	TGTGCCAGCAGTTTCGGAATTATAAGCAATCAGCCCCAGCATTTT	CASSFGIISNQPQHF
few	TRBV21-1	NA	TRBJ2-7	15	TGTGCCAGCAGCAAAGACAGGCAGGGGGGCTACGAGCAGTACTTC	CASSKDRQGGYEQYF
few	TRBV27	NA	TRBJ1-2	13	TGTGCCAGCAGACGGACAGCTACCTATGGCTACACCTTC	CASRRTATYGYTF
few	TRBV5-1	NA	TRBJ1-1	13	TGCGCCAGCAGCTTGGTTTCCCAGCTTGAAGCTTTCTTT	CASSLVSQLEAFF
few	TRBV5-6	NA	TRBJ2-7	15	TGTGCCAGCAGCTTGGTCAGGTACACCTCCTACGAGCAGTACTTC	CASSLVRYTSYEQYF
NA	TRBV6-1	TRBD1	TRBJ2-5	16	TGTGCCAGCAGCCCGGGGGGACAGGGGTCCCAAGAGACCCAGTACTTC	CASSPGGQGSQETQYF
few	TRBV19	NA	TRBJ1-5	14	TGTGCCAGTAATGAGCCGGGTCTTAATCAGCCCCAGCATTTT	CASNEPGLNQPQHF
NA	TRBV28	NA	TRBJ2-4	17	TGTGCCAGCAGTTTATTTCCGGACGGCAAGATCAAAAACATTCAGTACTTC	CASSLFPDGKIKNIQYF
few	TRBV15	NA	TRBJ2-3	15	TGTGCCACCAGCAGAGATTACTCCAAAACAGATACGCAGTATTTT	CATSRDYSKTDTQYF
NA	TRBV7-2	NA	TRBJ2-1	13	TGTGCCAGCAGCCCCTTGAGTCGTAATGAGCAGTTCTTC	CASSPLSRNEQFF
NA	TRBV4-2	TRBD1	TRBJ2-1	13	TGTGCCAGCAGCACGGGACAGCTCAATGAGCAGTTCTTC	CASSTGQLNEQFF
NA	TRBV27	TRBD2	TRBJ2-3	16	TGTGCCAGCTTTGCGCTAGCGGGGGATTCCACAGATACGCAGTATTTT	CASFALAGDSTDTQYF
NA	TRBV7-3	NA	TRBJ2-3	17	TGTGCCAGCAGCGCACGGGGAGGTAAAGGCCCAAAAGATACGCAGTATTTT	CASSARGGKGPKDTQYF
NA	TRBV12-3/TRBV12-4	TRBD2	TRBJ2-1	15	TGTGCCAGCAGGCTGTCTAGCGGCGACTACAATGAGCAGTTCTTC	CASRLSSGDYNEQFF
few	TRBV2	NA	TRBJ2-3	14	TGTGCCAGCACTAGGGAGACTAGCACAGATACGCAGTATTTT	CASTRETSTDTQYF
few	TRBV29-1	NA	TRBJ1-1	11	TGCAGCGTACAGGGTCCTACTGAAGCTTTCTTT	CSVQGPTEAFF
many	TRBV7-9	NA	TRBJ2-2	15	TGTGCCAGCAGCTTATCAGCAATAAACACCGGGGAGCTGTTTTTT	CASSLSAINTGELFF
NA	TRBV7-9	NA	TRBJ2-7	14	TGTGCCAGCAGACGGGACGGGACAACCTACGAGCAGTACTTC	CASRRDGTTYEQYF
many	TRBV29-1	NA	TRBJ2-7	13	TGCAGCGTTAGTAAGGGAACTACCTACGAGCAGTACTTC	CSVSKGTTYEQYF
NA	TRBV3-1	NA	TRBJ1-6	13	TGTGCCAGCAGCCAAGTGGGGGGAGGACCCCTCCACTTT	CASSQVGGGPLHF
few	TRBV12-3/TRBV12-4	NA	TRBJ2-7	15	TGTGCCAGCAGCCAGGACGGAGCCTTCTCCTACGAGCAGTACTTC	CASSQDGAFSYEQYF
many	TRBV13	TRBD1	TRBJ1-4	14	TGTGCCAGCAGCTTCGGACAGGGGGGTGAAAAACTGTTTTTT	CASSFGQGGEKLFF
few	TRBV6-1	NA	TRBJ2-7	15	TGTGCCAGCAGTCCGCCAACTAGTAGCTCCTACGAGCAGTACTTC	CASSPPTSSSYEQYF
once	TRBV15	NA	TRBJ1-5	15	TGTGCCACCAGCAGAGATTTTGGGGGGGATCAGCCCCAGCATTTT	CATSRDFGGDQPQHF
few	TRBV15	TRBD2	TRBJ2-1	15	TGTGCCACCAGCAGAGATGTGGGAGGGTACAATGAGCAGTTCTTC	CATSRDVGGYNEQFF
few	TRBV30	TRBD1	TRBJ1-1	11	TGTGCCTGGACCGGGGACAGTGAAGCTTTCTTT	CAWTGDSEAFF
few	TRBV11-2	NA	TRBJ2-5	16	TGTGCCAGCAGCTATGCCAGTGCGGCAGCTCAAGAGACCCAGTACTTC	CASSYASAAAQETQYF